Sequencing of this TCR beta chain was carried out in a study of blood T cell repertoires in COVID-19. CDR1 and CDR2 from the germline V gene are MDHEN and SYDVKM. The CDR3 covers 12 residues. V shed 6 bases and J shed 6 bases, with 12 bases lying between them. The assay was immunoSEQ multiplex PCR, and TCRdb's table has in-frame clones only and misses some. The sample has fewer than 300,000 clones, roughly 85% seen once. Sequences were obtained from peripheral blood. This TCR was sampled from a woman under 30 with acute or convalescent COVID-19. The V gene is TRBV28, the J gene TRBJ2-7; perhaps TRBD1 as D (6 bases). CDR3 protein: CASSRTGIEQYF. In DNA form, the CDR3 reads TGTGCCAGCAGCCGTACAGGGATCGAGCAGTACTTC. The whole variable domain, remainder taken from reference TRBV28 and TRBJ2-7, is DVKVTQSSRYLVKRTGEKVFLECVQDMDHENMFWYRQDPGLGLRLIYFSYDVKMKEKGDIPEGYSVSREKKERFSLILESASTNQTSMYLCASSRTGIEQYFGPGTRLTVT.